These 13 T cell receptor beta chains were all obtained from the same sample, sequenced in a study of tumor-infiltrating lymphocytes in primary liver carcinoma. A constant-region primer primed TCR beta cDNA synthesis from 450 to 550 ng of total RNA. Libraries for TCR beta were built through three nested multiplex PCR rounds, which together made up a slightly modified ARM-PCR procedure. With TRBV1-TRBV30 forward primers and a C-beta reverse primer, the first two PCR rounds were run for 10 to 11 cycles each. MiXCR, applied by TCRdb to the multiplex PCR reads, yields one record per CDR3 protein. This table has about 64,000 distinct CDR3 sequences, about two thirds appearing once. From unsorted bulk tissue weighing about 17-30 mg, DNA and RNA were co-extracted. The sample taken for sequencing was liver tumor tissue from sampling region 4. Stated subset: tumor region T4, right-lateral pole. These receptors all come from a man between 40 and 49 years old with primary liver carcinoma and hepatitis B virus infection.

This clonotype has more than one count but fewer than ten. This could be a read error, since a much larger clone is one nucleotide away. This CDR3 fails to terminate in the conserved phenylalanine or tryptophan, so it likely reflects a read error. V gene TRBV5-4 combines with J gene TRBJ2-5; 7 nucleotides line up with TRBD1. Germline-derived CDR1 and CDR2 are SGHNT and YYREEE (reference sequence). Trimming took 4 bases from V and 3 from J; bases not matched to a gene: 6. The CDR3 covers 14 residues. CDR3 residues: CASSQQGPEETQYL. CDR3 nucleotide sequence: TGTGCCAGCAGCCAACAGGGGCCGGAAGAGACCCAGTACCTC.

A remark on this clonotype: The conserved phenylalanine or tryptophan normally closing the CDR3 is absent here, so this likely arose from a read error. The chain employs TRBV19 and TRBJ2-1, with 7 bases lining up with TRBD1. Per the germline V gene, CDR1 is LNHDA and CDR2 is SQIVND (reference sequence). This CDR3 has 14 residues. V shed 4 bases, J shed 7 bases, and the junction held 7 bases outside the gene matches. The DNA of the CDR3 is TGTGCCAGTAGTAAGGGGACAGTGCGGAATGAGCAGTTCATC. This sequence encodes CASSKGTVRNEQFI.

The V call is TRBV11-2, the J call TRBJ2-1, with 10 bases identical to TRBD2. The trim removed 9 bases at V and 9 bases at J, leaving 14 bases unmatched. The CDR3 runs to 15 residues. Germline CDR1 and CDR2: SGHAT and FQNNGV. The CDR3 is CARNSQREGWGEQFF. CDR3 DNA: TGTGCCAGGAACTCCCAGCGGGAGGGATGGGGTGAGCAGTTCTTC.

This clonotype came up once. Compared with germline, one end of the junction differs, possibly owing to a read error. This chain uses TRBV6-5 with TRBJ2-3; 8 nucleotides match TRBD1. This CDR3 has 14 amino acids. CDR1 and CDR2 from the germline V gene are MNHEY and SVGAGI. The CDR3 is CASSYSRGQEAQYF. The CDR3 nucleotides read TGTGCCAGCAGTTACTCGAGGGGACAGGAGGCGCAGTATTTC.

Concerning this clonotype: Germline and junction disagree at one end, which may indicate a read error. This sequence joins TRBV5-4 and TRBJ2-4; TRBD2 matches at 11 bases. Germline V gene sequence: CDR1 SGHNT, CDR2 YYREEE (reference sequence). This CDR3 comprises 15 residues. CDR3 DNA: TGTGTCAGCAGCGGAACTAGCGGGAGTACGTACATTCAATACTTC. This codes for CVSSGTSGSTYIQYF.

The CDR3 loop reads CASLTRLAEQFF. CDR3 nucleotides: TGCGCCAGCCTGACTAGGTTGGCTGAGCAGTTCTTC. The genes are TRBV10-2 and TRBJ2-1; tentatively, D is TRBD2 (6 bases). Germline-derived CDR1 and CDR2 are WSHSY and SAAADI. This CDR3 region has 12 residues. Between the trimmed V and J ends, which lost 8 bases and 9 bases, there was a span of 14 bases.

About this clonotype: Possible read error: a much larger clone is one base away. This rearrangement joins TRBV24-1 to TRBJ2-3; unclear D gene. Germline assignment: CDR1 KGHDR and CDR2 SFDVKD. CDR3 length: 12 residues. CDR3 bases: TGTGCCACCAGTGATCCAATGGATATGCAGTATTTT. Residues: CATSDPMDMQYF.

Regarding this clonotype: Germline is not matched at one junction end, which may reflect a read error. The chain has TRBV11-2 and TRBJ2-2, with D possibly TRBD2 on 6 matching bases. There are 17 residues in the CDR3. Germline CDR1 SGHAT, CDR2 FQNNGV. CDR3 bases: TGTGCCAGCAGCTTAGCATTAGGAGGGGTGAATATCGGGGAGCTGGTTTTT. It is translated as CASSLALGGVNIGELVF. Filled out from reference TRBV11-2 and TRBJ2-2, the complete variable domain reads EAGVAQSPRYKIIEKRQSVAFWCNPISGHATLYWYQQILGQGPKLLIQFQNNGVVDDSQLPKDRFSAERLKGVDSTLKIQPAKLEDSAVYLCASSLALGGVNIGELVFGEGSRLTVL.

Remarks on this clonotype: Given a much more abundant clone one base away, this may be a read error. V and J are TRBV7-8 and TRBJ2-7, with D perhaps assigned TRBD1 or TRBD2 (6 bases each). This CDR3 spans 15 amino acids. In germline, CDR1 is SGHVS, CDR2 FQNEAQ. Deletions cut 5 bases from V and 9 bases from J, with 23 bases between. In DNA form, the CDR3 reads TGTGCCAGCAGCGTAATCGCGGGGAGCCGGGGGCTGCAGTACTTC. Encoded protein: CASSVIAGSRGLQYF.

As regards this clonotype: The junction and the germline gene differ at one end; a read error may be behind it. The chain links TRBV28 to TRBJ2-1; no clear D gene. The CDR3 consists of 13 residues. Germline V CDR1 and CDR2: MDHEN, SYDVKM. The CDR3 DNA is TGTGCCAACAGTTTATGGTGGGTACATGAGCAGTTCTTC. Protein product: CANSLWWVHEQFF. Full variable domain (rest looked up from reference TRBV28 and TRBJ2-1): DVKVTQSSRYLVKRTGEKVFLECVQDMDHENMFWYRQDPGLGLRLIYFSYDVKMKEKGDIPEGYSVSREKKERFSLILESASTNQTSMYLCANSLWWVHEQFFGPGTRLTVL.

This clonotype occurred many times. The chain recombines TRBV6-2 or TRBV6-3 with TRBJ2-2; 13 bases match TRBD2. The germline CDR1 and CDR2 sequences are MNHEY and SVGEGT. Germline trimming cut 6 bases from V and 1 base from J; bases unmatched to any gene: 8. This CDR3 has 18 amino acids. As DNA, the CDR3 is TGTGCCAGCAGCTCCGGACTAGCGGGAGTAGGGAACACCGGGGAGCTGTTTTTT. Translation: CASSSGLAGVGNTGELFF.

The chain has TRBV4-2 and TRBJ2-2; D gene unclear. This CDR3 spans 16 amino acids. From germline, CDR1 is LGHNA and CDR2 YNFKEQ. In DNA form, the CDR3 reads TGTGCTGGCAGCCAAGTAAGGGATAGCTCGAGGGGGGAGCTGTTTTTT. Its protein is CAGSQVRDSSRGELFF.

The table lists this clonotype with a few counts. Its ends do not fully match the called genes, so a read error is possible. The gene calls are TRBV29-1 and TRBJ1-1; D call uncertain. CDR1 is SQVTM, CDR2 ANQGSEA, per germline. The CDR3 runs 15 residues. In nucleotides, the CDR3 is TGCAGCGTTGAAGCGGGGTCGGGAATGAACACTGGAGCTTTCTTT. Encoded protein: CSVEAGSGMNTGAFF.